These 15 T cell receptor beta chains originate from one sample sequenced in a study of T cells in Graves' hyperthyroidism and ophthalmopathy (dated by TCRdb to the late 2010s). The library was made by multiplex PCR. This sample was sequenced with an Illumina HiSeq 2000. Amplification of TCR beta CDR3 regions was carried out from RNA transcripts. A first-round RT-PCR of the TCR CDR3 used the HTBI primer set with the Qiagen OneStep RT-PCR kit. Through fastp at Q25 and MiXCR, TCRdb rebuilt clones from the public reads, retaining in-frame beta chains. Each CDR3 protein appears once, grouped with its most common genes and DNA. The sample table records 350,000 or so distinct CDR3 sequences; approximately 22% of these occur just once. Of the sample, 50% is held by the ten largest clones. The sample was blood. These receptors all come from a woman between 45 and 65 years old with Graves' hyperthyroidism.

This clonotype was seen at least ten times. The chain carries TRBV10-3 and TRBJ2-7; no reliable D call. This CDR3 region has 15 residues. Germline V CDR1 and CDR2: ENHRY, SYGVKD. V shed 0 bases and J shed 0 bases, with 9 bases lying between them. CDR3 DNA sequence: TGTGCCATCAGTGAGTCGGGCAGGAGCTCCTACGAGCAGTACTTC. This sequence encodes CAISESGRSSYEQYF.

The genes are TRBV6-1 and TRBJ1-1; 7 positions agree with TRBD1. The CDR3 sequence is 11 residues long. The V gene's germline CDR1 is MNHNS and CDR2 SASEGT. Germline trimming cut 8 bases from V and 4 bases from J; bases unmatched to any gene: 1. The CDR3 DNA follows: TGTGCCAGCCGGACAGGCACTGAAGCTTTCTTT. It encodes CASRTGTEAFF.

Many counts were recorded for this clonotype. V and J are TRBV6-1 and TRBJ2-7; 9 nucleotides agree with TRBD1. The CDR3 consists of 15 residues. CDR1 and CDR2 from the germline V gene are MNHNS and SASEGT. V was clipped by 4 bases and J by 1 base; unmatched bases: 5. CDR3 DNA sequence: TGTGCCAGCAGTGGACAGGGGGGGAGGTCCTACGAGCAGTACTTC. Encoded protein: CASSGQGGRSYEQYF.

The J gene is TRBJ1-2, the V gene TRBV6-5, with D perhaps matching TRBD1 (6 bases). Germline V CDR1 and CDR2: MNHEY, SVGAGI. The CDR3 covers 15 residues. Trimming left V 3 bases short and J 0 bases short, with 11 bases between. Here the CDR3 reads CASSYLGGPNYGYTF. CDR3 nucleotides: TGTGCCAGCAGTTATTTGGGGGGGCCTAACTATGGCTACACCTTC.

This clonotype was seen a handful of times. This may be a read error: a much more frequent sequence differs by one nucleotide. This chain joins TRBV28 and TRBJ1-1, with 8 bases matching TRBD1. This CDR3 contains 15 residues. Germline CDR1 reads MDHEN; CDR2 reads SYDVKM. The CDR3 DNA is TGTGCCACGCAACCCCCGGCTAACAGGGGGGCTGAAGCTTCCTTT. Translated: CATQPPANRGAEASF.

This clonotype was observed many times. The V call is TRBV11-2, the J call TRBJ1-4; D gene unclear. The germline gives CDR1 SGHAT, CDR2 FQNNGV. The CDR3 is 14 amino acids. Trimming took off 5 bases at V and 7 bases at J, with 14 bases between the two ends. The chain's CDR3 is CASSPFAGTEKLFF. CDR3 nucleotide sequence: TGTGCCAGCAGCCCGTTCGCGGGTACTGAAAAACTGTTTTTT.

This clonotype was observed a handful of times. V usage is TRBV10-3 and J usage is TRBJ2-7, with 11 bases matching TRBD2. J was trimmed by 0 bases and V by 6 bases; bases with no gene match: 4. CDR3 length: 15 residues. Germline loops: CDR1 ENHRY, CDR2 SYGVKD. DNA of the CDR3: TGTGCCATCAGACCCGGGACTAGCGGCTCCTACGAGCAGTACTTC. Translated, it gives CAIRPGTSGSYEQYF.

This clonotype was found many times. This rearrangement joins TRBV30 to TRBJ1-5; 7 bases align to TRBD1. CDR1 and CDR2 from the germline V gene are GTSNPN and SVGIG (reference sequence). V lost 3 bases, J lost 0 bases, and 14 bases stayed unmatched. The CDR3 spans 18 residues. The CDR3 DNA reads as TGTGCCTGGAGCCTCGACAGGGACCTTACCTATAGCAATCAGCCCCAGCATTTT. Its translation is CAWSLDRDLTYSNQPQHF.

This clonotype was seen repeatedly, ten times or more. The V call is TRBV6-2 or TRBV6-3, the J call TRBJ2-7; 7 bases agree with TRBD2. This CDR3 contains 15 residues. Germline loops: CDR1 MNHEY, CDR2 SVGEGT. V lost 6 bases to trimming and J lost 4 bases; unmatched junction nucleotides: 12. As DNA, the CDR3 is TGTGCCAGCAGCTCTCCGTTAGGGACTAAATACGAGCAGTACTTC. It is translated as CASSSPLGTKYEQYF.

At least ten counts were recorded for this clonotype. This chain uses TRBV6-1 with TRBJ1-1; D not resolved. V was pared by 6 bases and J by 7 bases, with 9 bases between. Germline CDR1 is MNHNS and CDR2 is SASEGT. The CDR3 has 11 residues. In DNA form, the CDR3 reads TGTGCCAGCAGACCTTCGTATGAAGCTTTCTTT. As protein: CASRPSYEAFF.

This clonotype was detected many times. As DNA, the CDR3 is TGCGCCAGCACAAGGACTAGCGGGAGTGGCGAGCAGTACTTC. It yields the protein CASTRTSGSGEQYF. V and J are TRBV10-2 and TRBJ2-7; 13 bases match TRBD2. The germline V gene has CDR1 WSHSY and CDR2 SAAADI. The CDR3 contains 14 residues. V gave up 7 bases and J gave up 6 bases; unmatched junction bases: 6.

This clonotype was detected only a few times. V gene TRBV10-3 combines with J gene TRBJ2-3, with D tentatively TRBD1 (6 bases). The CDR3 is made up of 14 amino acids. Trimming took off 6 bases at V and 1 base at J, with 11 bases between the two ends. Germline assignment: CDR1 ENHRY and CDR2 SYGVKD. The CDR3 loop reads CAIRNRAGTDTQYF. The CDR3 DNA follows: TGTGCCATCAGGAACAGGGCTGGCACAGATACGCAGTATTTT.

This clonotype appeared many times. The rearrangement links TRBV6-1 to TRBJ2-3; a weak D match, TRBD1 (5 bases). The ends were cut back, 5 bases at V and 6 bases at J, with 12 bases in the middle. Germline CDR1 is MNHNS and CDR2 is SASEGT. The CDR3 spans 13 residues. The CDR3 is CASSRGPGDTQYF. The DNA of the CDR3 is TGTGCCAGCAGTAGGGGTCCTGGGGATACGCAGTATTTT.

This clonotype was seen a single time. The chain is built from TRBV20-1 and TRBJ1-4, with TRBD1 matching 11 bases. The CDR3 runs to 14 residues. The germline CDR1 and CDR2 sequences are DFQATT and SNEGSKA (reference sequence). The V and J ends lost 4 bases and 7 bases, in that order; junction bases with no gene match: 5. Written as DNA, the CDR3 is TGCAGTGCTAACCCAGGGACAGGGGGTGAAAAACTGTTTTTT. Translation: CSANPGTGGEKLFF.

This clonotype was observed many times. V and J are TRBV20-1 and TRBJ2-3, with 8 bases aligning to TRBD2. CDR3 length: 18 residues. The germline V gene has CDR1 DFQATT and CDR2 SNEGSKA (reference sequence). J gave up 1 base and V 1 base, and 13 bases lay outside the gene matches. DNA for the CDR3: TGCAGTGCTAGAGGGCTAGCGGGCCATACTTCCCGCACAGATACGCAGTATTTT. Its protein product is CSARGLAGHTSRTDTQYF.